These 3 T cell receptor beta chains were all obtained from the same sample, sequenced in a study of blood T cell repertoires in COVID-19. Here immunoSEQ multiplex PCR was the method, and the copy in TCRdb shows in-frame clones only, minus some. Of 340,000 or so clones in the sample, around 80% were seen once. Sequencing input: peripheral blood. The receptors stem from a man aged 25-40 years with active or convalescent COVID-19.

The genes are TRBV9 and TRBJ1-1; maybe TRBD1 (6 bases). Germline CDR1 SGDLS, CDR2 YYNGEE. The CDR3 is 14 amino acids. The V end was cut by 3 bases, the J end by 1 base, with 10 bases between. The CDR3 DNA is TGTGCCAGCAGCGCCAAGACAGGGAACACTGAAGCTTTCTTT. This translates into CASSAKTGNTEAFF.

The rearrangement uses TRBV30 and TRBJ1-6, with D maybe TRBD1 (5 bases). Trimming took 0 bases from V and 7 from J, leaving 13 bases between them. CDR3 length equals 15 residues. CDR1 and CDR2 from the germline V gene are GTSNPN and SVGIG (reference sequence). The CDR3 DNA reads TGTGCCTGGAGTGTACAGGCCTCCCGGAATTCACCCCTCCACTTT. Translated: CAWSVQASRNSPLHF.

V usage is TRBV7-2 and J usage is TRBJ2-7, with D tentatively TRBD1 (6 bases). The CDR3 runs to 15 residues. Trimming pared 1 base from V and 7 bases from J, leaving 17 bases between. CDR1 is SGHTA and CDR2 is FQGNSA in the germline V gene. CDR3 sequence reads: CASSLGGGTMGEQYF. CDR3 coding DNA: TGTGCCAGCAGCTTAGGTGGGGGCACCATGGGTGAGCAGTACTTC.